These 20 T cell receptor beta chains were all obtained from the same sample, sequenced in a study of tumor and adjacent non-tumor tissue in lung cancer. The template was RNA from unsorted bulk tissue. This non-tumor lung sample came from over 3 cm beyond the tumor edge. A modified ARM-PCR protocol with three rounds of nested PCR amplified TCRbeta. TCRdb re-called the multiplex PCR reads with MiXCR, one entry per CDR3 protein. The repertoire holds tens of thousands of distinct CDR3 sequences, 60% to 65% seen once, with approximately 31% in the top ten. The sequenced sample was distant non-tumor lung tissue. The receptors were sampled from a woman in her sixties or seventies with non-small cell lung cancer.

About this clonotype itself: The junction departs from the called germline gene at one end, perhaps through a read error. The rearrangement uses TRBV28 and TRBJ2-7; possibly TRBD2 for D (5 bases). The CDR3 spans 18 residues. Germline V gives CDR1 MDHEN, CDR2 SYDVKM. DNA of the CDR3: TGTGCCAGCAGAGAGGGTTACAATAAGGGTCGACTTTCCTACAAGCAGTACTTC. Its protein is CASREGYNKGRLSYKQYF.

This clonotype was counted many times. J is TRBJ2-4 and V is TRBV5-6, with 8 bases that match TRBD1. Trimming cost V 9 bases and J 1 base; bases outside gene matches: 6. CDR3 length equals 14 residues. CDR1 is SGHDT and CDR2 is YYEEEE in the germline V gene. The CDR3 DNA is TGTGCCACCTCAGGGGGCGCCGCCAAAAACATTCAGTACTTC. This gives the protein CATSGGAAKNIQYF.

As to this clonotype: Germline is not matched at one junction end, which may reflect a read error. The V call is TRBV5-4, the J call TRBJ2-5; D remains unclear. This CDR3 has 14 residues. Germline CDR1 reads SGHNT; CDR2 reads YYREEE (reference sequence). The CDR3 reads CVSSLHDTQEAQYF. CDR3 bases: TGTGTCAGTAGCTTGCATGACACCCAAGAGGCCCAGTACTTC.

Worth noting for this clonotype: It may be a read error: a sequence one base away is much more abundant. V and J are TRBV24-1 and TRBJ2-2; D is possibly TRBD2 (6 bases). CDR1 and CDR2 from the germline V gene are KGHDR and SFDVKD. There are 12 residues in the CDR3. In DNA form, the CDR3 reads TGTGCCACCAGTGCGCGGGACGGGGAGCTGGTTTTT. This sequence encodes CATSARDGELVF.

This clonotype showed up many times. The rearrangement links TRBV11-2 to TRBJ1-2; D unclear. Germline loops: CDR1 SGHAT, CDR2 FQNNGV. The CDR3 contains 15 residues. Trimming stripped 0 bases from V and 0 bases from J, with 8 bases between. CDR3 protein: CASSLDRGPNYGYTF. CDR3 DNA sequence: TGTGCCAGCAGCTTAGATCGCGGCCCTAACTATGGCTACACCTTC.

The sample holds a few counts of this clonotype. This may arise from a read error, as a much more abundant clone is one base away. CDR3 loop: CVSSSSGLTYEQYF. The DNA for the CDR3 is TGTGTCAGCAGCTCTTCGGGACTGACCTACGAGCAGTACTTC. The rearrangement links TRBV5-5 to TRBJ2-7; tentative D call: TRBD2 (6 bases). CDR1 SGHKS and CDR2 YYEKEE come from the germline V gene (reference sequence). The CDR3 extends over 14 amino acids. The full variable domain, completed using reference TRBV5-5 and TRBJ2-7, is DAGVTQSPTHLIKTRGQQVTLRCSPISGHKSVSWYQQVLGQGPQFIFQYYEKEERGRGNFPDRFSARQFPNYSSELNVNALLLGDSALYLCVSSSSGLTYEQYFGPGTRLTVT.

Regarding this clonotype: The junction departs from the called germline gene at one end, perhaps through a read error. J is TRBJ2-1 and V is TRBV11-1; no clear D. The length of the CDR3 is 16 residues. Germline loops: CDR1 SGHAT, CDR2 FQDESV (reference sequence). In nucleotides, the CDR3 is TGTGCCAACAGCTTAGCCCTAACGGGCCTGTACAGTGAGCAGTTCTTC. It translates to CANSLALTGLYSEQFF.

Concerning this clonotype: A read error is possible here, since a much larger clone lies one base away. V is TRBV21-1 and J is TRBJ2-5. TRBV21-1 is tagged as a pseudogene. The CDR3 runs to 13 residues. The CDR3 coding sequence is TGTGCCAGCATCAAAGTTAATTATGAGACCCAGTACTTC. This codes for CASIKVNYETQYF.

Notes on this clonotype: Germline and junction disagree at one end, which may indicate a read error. The CDR3 loop reads CASSTEQPGQPQHF. In DNA form, the CDR3 reads TGTGCCAGCAGCACCGAACAGCCGGGTCAGCCCCAACATTTT. The chain joins TRBV5-6 to TRBJ1-5; no firm D call. The germline V gene encodes CDR1 SGHDT and CDR2 YYEEEE. CDR3 size: 14 residues. The entire variable domain, with the rest obtained from reference TRBV5-6 and TRBJ1-5, is as follows: DAGVTQSPTHLIKTRGQQVTLRCSPKSGHDTVSWYQQALGQGPQFIFQYYEEEERQRGNFPDRFSGHQFPNYSSELNVNALLLGDSALYLCASSTEQPGQPQHFGDGTRLSIL.

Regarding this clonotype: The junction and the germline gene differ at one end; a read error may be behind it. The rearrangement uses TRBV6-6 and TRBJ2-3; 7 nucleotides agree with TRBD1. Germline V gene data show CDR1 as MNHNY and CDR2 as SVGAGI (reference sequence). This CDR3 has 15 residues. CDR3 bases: TGTGCCATCAGTTCCGGGACAGAGAGTGCAGATACGCAGTATTTT. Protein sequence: CAISSGTESADTQYF.

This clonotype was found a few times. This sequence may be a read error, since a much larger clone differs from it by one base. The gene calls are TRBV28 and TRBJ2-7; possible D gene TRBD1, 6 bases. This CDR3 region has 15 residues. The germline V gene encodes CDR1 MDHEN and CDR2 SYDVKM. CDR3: CAGSRRTDSSYEQYF. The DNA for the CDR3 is TGTGCCGGCAGTAGGAGGACAGATTCATCCTACGAGCAGTACTTC. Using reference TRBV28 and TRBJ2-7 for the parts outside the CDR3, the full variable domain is DVKVTQSSRYLVKRTGEKVFLECVQDMDHENMFWYRQDPGLGLRLIYFSYDVKMKEKGDIPEGYSVSREKKERFSLILESASTNQTSMYLCAGSRRTDSSYEQYFGPGTRLTVT.

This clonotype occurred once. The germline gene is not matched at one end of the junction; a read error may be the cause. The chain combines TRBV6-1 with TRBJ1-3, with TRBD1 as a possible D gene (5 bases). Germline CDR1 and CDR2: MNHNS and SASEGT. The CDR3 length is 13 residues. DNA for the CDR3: TGTGCCAGCAGTATTGACAGAAGAAACACCATATATTTC. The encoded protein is CASSIDRRNTIYF.

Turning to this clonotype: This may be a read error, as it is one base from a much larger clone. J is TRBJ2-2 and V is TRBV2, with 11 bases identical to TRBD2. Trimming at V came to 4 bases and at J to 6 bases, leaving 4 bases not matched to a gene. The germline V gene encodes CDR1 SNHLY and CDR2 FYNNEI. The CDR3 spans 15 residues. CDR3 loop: CASSVAGGKPGELFF. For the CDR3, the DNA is TGTGCCAGCAGTGTAGCGGGAGGGAAACCCGGGGAGCTGTTTTTT.

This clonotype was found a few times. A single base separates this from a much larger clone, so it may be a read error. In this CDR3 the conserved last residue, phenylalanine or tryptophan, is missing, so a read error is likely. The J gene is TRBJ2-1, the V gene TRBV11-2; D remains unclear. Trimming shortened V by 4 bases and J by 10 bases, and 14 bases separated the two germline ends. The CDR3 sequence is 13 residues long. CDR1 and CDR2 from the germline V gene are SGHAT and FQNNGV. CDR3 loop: CASSSPQGREQFL. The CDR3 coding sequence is TGTGCCAGCAGCTCCCCCCAAGGCAGGGAGCAGTTCTTA.

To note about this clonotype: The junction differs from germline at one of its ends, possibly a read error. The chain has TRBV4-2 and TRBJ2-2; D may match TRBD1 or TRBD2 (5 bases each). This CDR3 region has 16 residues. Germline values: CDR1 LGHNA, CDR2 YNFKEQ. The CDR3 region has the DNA TGCGCCAGCAGCCAAGGGGCTAGCATAACCACCGGGGAGCTGTTTTTT. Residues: CASSQGASITTGELFF.

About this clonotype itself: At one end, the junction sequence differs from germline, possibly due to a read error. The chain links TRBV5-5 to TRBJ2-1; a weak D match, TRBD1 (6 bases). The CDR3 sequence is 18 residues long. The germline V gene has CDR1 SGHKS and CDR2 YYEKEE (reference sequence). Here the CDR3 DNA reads TGCGCCAGCGGCTTCCCCTACTTCAGGGGTGGGTCGAACGATGAGCAGTTCTTC. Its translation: CASGFPYFRGGSNDEQFF.

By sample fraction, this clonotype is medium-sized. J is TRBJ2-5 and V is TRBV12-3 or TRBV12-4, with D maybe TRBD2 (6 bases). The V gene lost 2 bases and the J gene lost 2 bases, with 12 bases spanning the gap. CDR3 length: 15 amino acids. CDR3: CASSLPGLPQETQYF. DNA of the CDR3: TGTGCCAGCAGTTTACCGGGACTCCCACAAGAGACCCAGTACTTC.

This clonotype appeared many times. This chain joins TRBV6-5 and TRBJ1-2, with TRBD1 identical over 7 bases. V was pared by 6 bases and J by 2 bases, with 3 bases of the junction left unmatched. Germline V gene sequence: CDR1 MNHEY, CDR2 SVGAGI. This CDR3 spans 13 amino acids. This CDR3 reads CASSRTGNYGYTF. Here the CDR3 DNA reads TGTGCCAGCAGCCGGACAGGCAACTATGGCTACACCTTC.

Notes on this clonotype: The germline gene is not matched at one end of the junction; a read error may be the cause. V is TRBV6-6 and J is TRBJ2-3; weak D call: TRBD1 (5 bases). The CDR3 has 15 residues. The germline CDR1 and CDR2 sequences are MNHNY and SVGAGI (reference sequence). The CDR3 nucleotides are TGTGCTAACAGTTACCAAGGGGCTCACACAAATACGCAGTATTTT. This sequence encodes CANSYQGAHTNTQYF.

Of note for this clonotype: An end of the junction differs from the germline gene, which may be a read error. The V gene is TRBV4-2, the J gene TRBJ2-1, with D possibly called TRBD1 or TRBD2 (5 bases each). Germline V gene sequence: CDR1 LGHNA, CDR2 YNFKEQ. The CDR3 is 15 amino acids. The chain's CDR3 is CVSSQGGTQSNEQFF. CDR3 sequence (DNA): TGTGTCAGCAGCCAAGGTGGGACGCAGAGCAATGAGCAGTTCTTC.